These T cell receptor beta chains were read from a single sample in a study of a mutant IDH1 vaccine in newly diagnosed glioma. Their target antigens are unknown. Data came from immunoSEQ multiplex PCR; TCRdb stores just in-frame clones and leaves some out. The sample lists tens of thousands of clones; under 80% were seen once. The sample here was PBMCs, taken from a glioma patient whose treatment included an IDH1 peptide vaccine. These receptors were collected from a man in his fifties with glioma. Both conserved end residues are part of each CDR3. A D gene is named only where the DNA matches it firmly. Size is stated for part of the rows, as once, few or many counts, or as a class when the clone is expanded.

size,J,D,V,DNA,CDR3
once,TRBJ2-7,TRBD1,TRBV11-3,TGTGCCAGCAGCTACCGGACAGGGTATCGCGAGCAGTACTTC,CASSYRTGYREQYF
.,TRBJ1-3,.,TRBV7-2,TGTGCCAGCAGCTCCCCCTCCGGGACCTCTGGAAACACCATATATTTT,CASSSPSGTSGNTIYF
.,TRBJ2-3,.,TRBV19,TGTGCCAGTAAACGAGCAGGAGGGCCCGCCACAGATACGCAGTATTTT,CASKRAGGPATDTQYF
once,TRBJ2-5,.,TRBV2,TGTGCCAGCATTAGGACAGTCCAAGAGACCCAGTACTTC,CASIRTVQETQYF
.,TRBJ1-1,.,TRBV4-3,TGCGCCAGCAGCCCGGGACGGCTCATGAACACTGAAGCTTTCTTT,CASSPGRLMNTEAFF
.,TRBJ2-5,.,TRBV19,TGTGCCAGTAGCCATGGTTCGACAACGGAGACCCAGTACTTC,CASSHGSTTETQYF
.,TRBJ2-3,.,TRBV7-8,TGTGCCAGCAGTTCATCCATTAGCACAGATACGCAGTATTTT,CASSSSISTDTQYF
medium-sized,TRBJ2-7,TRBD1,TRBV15,TGTGCCACCAGCAGATCGGTCGGGACAGGCGAGCAGTACTTC,CATSRSVGTGEQYF
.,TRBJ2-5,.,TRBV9,TGTGCCAGCAGCGTAGGGGTCGGGAGTGCCCAAGAGACCCAGTACTTC,CASSVGVGSAQETQYF
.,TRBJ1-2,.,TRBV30,TGTGCCTGGAGTGTACGGGGTGACTATGGCTACACCTTC,CAWSVRGDYGYTF
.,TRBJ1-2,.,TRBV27,TGTGCCAGCAGTTTTTACCCAACAGGGTTAGGTGGCTACACCTTC,CASSFYPTGLGGYTF
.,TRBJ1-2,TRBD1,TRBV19,TGTGCCAGTACCGAACCGGGACAGGGTAACTATGGCTACACCTTC,CASTEPGQGNYGYTF
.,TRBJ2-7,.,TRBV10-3,TGTGCCATCAGGACCACGCGAGAGACTGAGCAGTACTTC,CAIRTTRETEQYF
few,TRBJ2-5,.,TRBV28,TGTGCCAGCAGTTTAAACCCCCAGTACTTC,CASSLNPQYF
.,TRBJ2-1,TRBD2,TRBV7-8,TGTGCCAGCAGCTTAGTCGGTCGGCTAGCGGGAGGAGATGAGCAGTTCTTC,CASSLVGRLAGGDEQFF
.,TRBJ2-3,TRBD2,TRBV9,TGTGCCAGCAGCGAAATGGAGCGGGGGACATTCACAGATACGCAGTATTTT,CASSEMERGTFTDTQYF
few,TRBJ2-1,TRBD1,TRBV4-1,TGCGCCAGCAGCCAGGACAGGGGGCGATACAATGAGCAGTTCTTC,CASSQDRGRYNEQFF
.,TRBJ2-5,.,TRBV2,TGTGCCGACCGGGACTACCAAGAGACCCAGTACTTC,CADRDYQETQYF
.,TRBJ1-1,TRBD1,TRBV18,TGTGCCAGCTCAATCCAGGGGGCTGAAGCTTTCTTT,CASSIQGAEAFF
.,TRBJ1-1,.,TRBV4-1,TGCGCCAGCAGCCAAGACCCCGATCTCATGAACACTGAAGCTTTCTTT,CASSQDPDLMNTEAFF
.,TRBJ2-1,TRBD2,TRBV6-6,TGTGCCAGCAGTTCGGAGCGGGGGGCTTGGAATGAGCAGTTCTTC,CASSSERGAWNEQFF
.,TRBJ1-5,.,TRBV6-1,TGTGCCAGCCAGTATGGTGCATGGCCCCAGCATTTT,CASQYGAWPQHF
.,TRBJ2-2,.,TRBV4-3,TGCGCCAGCAGCCAAGAGGAGGGGAACACCGGGGAGCTGTTTTTT,CASSQEEGNTGELFF
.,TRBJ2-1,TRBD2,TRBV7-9,TGTGCCAGCAGCCCTCGCCTACTAGCGGGAGGGTACAATGAGCAGTTCTTC,CASSPRLLAGGYNEQFF
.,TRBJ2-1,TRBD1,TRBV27,TGTGCCAGCAGTACCCAACAGGGGAATGAGCAGTTCTTC,CASSTQQGNEQFF
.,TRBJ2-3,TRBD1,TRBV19,TGTGCCAGTAGCCTTTCCGGGACAGGGGGCGGGGATACGCAGTATTTT,CASSLSGTGGGDTQYF
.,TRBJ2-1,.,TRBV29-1,TGCAGCGTTGAAGATCAACAGGGAGCCTACAATGAGCAGTTCTTC,CSVEDQQGAYNEQFF
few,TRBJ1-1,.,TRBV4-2,TGTGCCAGCAGCAGGGCGACCACTGAAGCTTTCTTT,CASSRATTEAFF
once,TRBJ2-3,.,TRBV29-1,TGCAGCGCCCAACGGGGAGGCACAGATACGCAGTATTTT,CSAQRGGTDTQYF
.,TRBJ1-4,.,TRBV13,TGTGCCAGCAGCTATCCAGGGAGAGAAAAACTGTTTTTT,CASSYPGREKLFF
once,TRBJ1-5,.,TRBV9,TGTGCCAGCAGCCAAAGGGGTGATAGCAATCAGCCCCAGCATTTT,CASSQRGDSNQPQHF
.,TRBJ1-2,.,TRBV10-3,TGTGCCATCAGTGAAGAGGCCGTCTATGGCTACACCTTC,CAISEEAVYGYTF
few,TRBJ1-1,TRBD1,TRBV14,TGTGCCAGCCGCTTACAGGGGGCAGTTGTGGCTTTCTTT,CASRLQGAVVAFF
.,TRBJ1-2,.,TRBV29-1,TGCAGCGACCAGACAGGAGCTAACTATGGCTACACCTTC,CSDQTGANYGYTF
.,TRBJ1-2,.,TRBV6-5,TGTGCCAGCAGTGTCTGGGGCCTAGGGGGTGGCTACACCTTC,CASSVWGLGGGYTF
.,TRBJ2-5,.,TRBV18,TGTGCCAGCTCACCCCCAACAGGGAACCAAGAGACCCAGTACTTC,CASSPPTGNQETQYF
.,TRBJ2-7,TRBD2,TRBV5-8,TGTGCCAGCTTGGGGGGGGTCGAGCAGTACTTC,CASLGGVEQYF
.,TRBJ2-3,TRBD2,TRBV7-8,TGTGCCAGCAGGAGGGGACTAGCGGGAAAGCGGGATACGCAGTATTTT,CASRRGLAGKRDTQYF
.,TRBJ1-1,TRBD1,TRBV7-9,TGTGCCAGCAGCCGACAGGGCCCTAGAGGGAACACTGAAGCTTTCTTT,CASSRQGPRGNTEAFF
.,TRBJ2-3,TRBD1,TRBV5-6,TGTGCCAGCAGCGGACAGGGGCTCACAGATACGCAGTATTTT,CASSGQGLTDTQYF
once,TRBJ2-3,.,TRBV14,TGTGCCAGCAGCCCGTCAAGCAAGGGGGGTACGCAGTATTTT,CASSPSSKGGTQYF
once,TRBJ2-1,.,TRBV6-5,TGTGCCAGCAGTTACAACCCACTAGTTGAGCAGTTCTTC,CASSYNPLVEQFF
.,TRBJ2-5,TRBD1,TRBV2,TGTGCCAGCAGCGCGGACAGGGCCAGCGAGACCCAGTACTTC,CASSADRASETQYF
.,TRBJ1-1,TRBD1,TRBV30,TGTGCCTGGAGTGTAACCCAGGGGGCAGGTTTGGGAGCTTTCTTT,CAWSVTQGAGLGAFF
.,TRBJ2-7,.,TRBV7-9,TGTGCCAGCAGCCCAAATATCCCCGAGCAGTACTTC,CASSPNIPEQYF
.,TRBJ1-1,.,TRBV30,TGTGCCTGGAGTACCGGGACCGGCGCCGGGTACACTGAAGCTTTCTTT,CAWSTGTGAGYTEAFF
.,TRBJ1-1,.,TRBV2,TGTGCCAGCAGTGAAAGGGGGTACACTGAAGCTTTCTTT,CASSERGYTEAFF
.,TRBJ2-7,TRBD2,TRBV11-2,TGTGCCAGCAGCCCCGGACTAGCGGGAGGCCTCTACGAGCAGTACTTC,CASSPGLAGGLYEQYF
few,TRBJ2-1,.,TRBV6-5,TGTGCCAGCAGCATAAACCTTGCGGCCTACAATGAGCAGTTCTTC,CASSINLAAYNEQFF
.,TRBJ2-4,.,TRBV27,TGTGCCAGCAGTTTATCGGCATCGGGCAAAAACATTCAGTACTTC,CASSLSASGKNIQYF